This TCR beta chain came from a study of control samples from healthy donors and cancer patients. TCRdb's table, derived via immunoSEQ multiplex PCR, lists solely in-frame clones and lacks some. Here the sample spans around 75,000 clones, 84% being singletons. The germline gives CDR1 LGHNA, CDR2 YNFKEQ. Trimming removed 0 bases from V and 10 bases from J, with 12 bases in between. The CDR3 is 13 amino acids. Sequenced material: blood. The rearrangement uses TRBV4-2 and TRBJ1-1; D unclear. This TCR came from a man aged 50-59 years in good health. DNA of the CDR3: TGTGCCAGCAGCCAAGAATTGTCGTGGGGAGCTTTCTTT. Translated: CASSQELSWGAFF.